The T cell receptor beta chain under discussion was sequenced for a study of read filtering for tumor transcriptome and immune sequencing (dated by TCRdb to about 2020). In the study overall: The cohort consisted of about 17 male and over eleven female patients, with a mean age of around 60 years and an age range of about 47 to 85. By revised international staging, fewer than ten patients were R-ISS I, some 17 were R-ISS II and roughly seven were R-ISS III. After DNase treatment, whole-transcriptome libraries were prepared with the TruSeq RNA Access Library Prep Kit. TCR-region mapped reads per sample ranged from about 4.05 to 10.27 million with IR-seq versus only about 75 to 1,400 with RNA-seq. Using the same bone marrow samples, the study ran both targeted immune repertoire sequencing and bulk whole-transcriptome sequencing and then compared the TCR repertoires from each method. One of the main goals was to work out a read-filtering strategy for immune repertoire data, in particular whether clonotypes backed by only a single read should be removed.

Results the study describes overall, beyond this receptor: Rather than purified T cells, the sorted CD138-negative fraction was a mixed bone marrow immune population. The correlation between IR-seq and RNA-seq shared clonotype proportions was increased by removal of single-read clonotypes. Single-read clonotypes made up roughly 82% of clonotypes but about 3.2% of total reads in IR-seq, and approximately 73% of clonotypes and 44.6% of reads in RNA-seq. IR-seq captured clonotypes at much higher depth and more reliably than RNA-seq, and smaller IR-seq throughput sufficed to identify most shared clonotypes.

This clonotype has at least ten counts. Which antigen it targets is not known. No much larger clone exists at a distance of one base, and base qualities are not known. CDR1 MNHNS and CDR2 SASEGT were looked up in the germline V gene. The junction shows trimming of 0 bases on V and 11 bases on J, plus 10 bases between the germline ends. The CDR3 numbers 12 residues from cysteine through phenylalanine. Only the CDR3 DNA stays, 36 bases, in frame from base 1. Starting from 350 to 500 ng RNA, TCR libraries were constructed with the Immunoverse kit using molecular barcoded adaptors that cover the alpha/delta and beta/gamma chains. TCR library preparation was performed with the same RNA that was used for transcriptome sequencing. TCR libraries were sequenced on an Illumina HiSeq 4000 with 2 x 150 cycles. As for the authors' bioinformatics: Using MiXCR, which included quality filtering and error correction, TCR reads were aligned to human V, D, J and C references and then assembled into CDR3 clonotypes. Clonotype counts and gene usage diversity were analyzed with the tcR package in R. Raw mapping reads were checked after the RNA-seq reads had been mapped by STAR aligner version 2.5.3a onto the human GRCh37 genome. To test how sequencing depth affects detected clonotypes, IR-seq fastq files were randomly downsampled with Seqtk 1.3. TCRdb ran its own pipeline on the public reads, namely fastp trimming at Q25 and MiXCR clone calling, and kept in-frame beta chains. Each entry is one CDR3 protein sequence, shown with its most common DNA and genes. These V and J calls are TCRdb output, not the study's own analysis. The sample has roughly 61,000 distinct CDR3 sequences on record, approximately 13% of them singletons. The ten largest make up roughly 17% of the sample.

Every patient had bone marrow sampled at the time of active disease. Ficoll-Hypaque density gradient centrifugation was used to isolate bone marrow mononuclear cells. Myeloma plasma cells were removed and CD138-negative cells were obtained by negative selection following labeling with CD138 magnetic microbeads on a MACS separator. The purity of the isolated cells was checked by flow cytometry with CD138 antibodies on an Attune NxT. TRIzol reagent was used to extract total RNA, and a NanoDrop spectrophotometer was used to quantify the extracted RNA. For each patient, the CD138-negative bone marrow sample underwent paired RNA-seq and IR-seq.

This receptor chain uses TRBV6-1 and TRBJ1-1; the D gene remains uncertain. The receptor was derived from a donor aged 40 or over with multiple myeloma. Sequencing input: a population of CD138-negative cells sorted from bone marrow. The cell subset or site label, read with the paper, signifies: bone marrow mononuclear cells depleted of CD138+ plasma/myeloma cells by negative magnetic selection. The encoded CDR3 is CASSEAGARAFF. In nucleotide form, the sequence is TGTGCCAGCAGTGAAGCTGGAGCTCGGGCTTTCTTT.